This T cell receptor beta chain was profiled in a study of breast tumors, draining lymph nodes, adjacent tissues. This clonotype was seen repeatedly, ten times or more. Its target is not known. The study, taken as a whole, reports: Compared with basal-like, luminal-like tumors shared significantly more repertoire with nontumor tissue. Tumor TCR diversity was below lymph nodes but above nontumor tissue. Most tumor T cells seemingly derive from lymph node, then expand in tumor. Tumor T cell lymph node origin was a supported hypothesis, not proven.

TCRdb reanalysed the multiplex PCR reads using MiXCR and keeps one entry per CDR3 protein. Of 250,000 or so distinct CDR3 sequences in the sample, about 30% were seen once. This CDR3 spans 14 amino acids. The V and J ends lost 1 base and 8 bases respectively, with 14 bases between them. Samples came from axillary lymph nodes draining the breast cancer. The sequenced material came from axillary lymph node tissue. This chain links TRBV12-3 or TRBV12-4 with TRBJ1-2; D unclear. The TCR originated in a female donor with breast cancer. Some clones in this sample may be carry-over from other donors' samples. Here the CDR3 reads CASSLDPASLGYTF. The DNA of the CDR3 is TGTGCCAGCAGTTTAGATCCAGCCTCCTTGGGCTACACCTTC.